The rows below give T cell receptor beta chains drawn from one sample of a study of cytomegalovirus exposure and HLA in healthy donors. Here immunoSEQ multiplex PCR was the method, and the copy in TCRdb shows in-frame clones only, minus some. The sample holds some 95,000 clones, just under 80% seen once. Input material: PBMCs. Receptors were obtained from a man aged 25 to 40 in good health and CMV-seronegative. Each CDR3 is given with its conserved first and last residue. A D gene is named only where the DNA matches it firmly. The size of a clone is reported for some rows only, either as once, few or many, or as a class for expanded clones.

abundance: -; j_gene: TRBJ2-4; d_gene: TRBD2; v_gene: TRBV27; CDR3nt: TGTGCCAGCAGTCCCGGGACTAGCGGGAGAGGTCCCAAAAACATTCAGTACTTC; CDR3aa: CASSPGTSGRGPKNIQYF
abundance: once; j_gene: TRBJ2-2; d_gene: TRBD1; v_gene: TRBV27; CDR3nt: TGTGCCAGCAGTCCGGGGACAGGGTACCGGACCGGGGAGCTGTTTTTT; CDR3aa: CASSPGTGYRTGELFF
abundance: -; j_gene: TRBJ1-2; d_gene: TRBD1; v_gene: TRBV7-2; CDR3nt: TGTGCCAGCAGCTTAATGGCGGCAGGGGGCGACTATGGCTACACCTTC; CDR3aa: CASSLMAAGGDYGYTF
abundance: -; j_gene: TRBJ2-7; d_gene: -; v_gene: TRBV19; CDR3nt: TGTGCCAGTAGTCAACTTACGACAGGGAGGTTCCACGAGCAGTACTTC; CDR3aa: CASSQLTTGRFHEQYF
abundance: -; j_gene: TRBJ1-1; d_gene: TRBD1; v_gene: TRBV7-9; CDR3nt: TGTGCCAGCAGCTTAGGACAGGGTGAAGCTTTCTTT; CDR3aa: CASSLGQGEAFF
abundance: -; j_gene: TRBJ2-1; d_gene: TRBD2; v_gene: TRBV18; CDR3nt: TGTGCCAGCTCACCAGTCGGACTAGCGGGGTGGCGGGGCTACAATGAGCAGTTCTTC; CDR3aa: CASSPVGLAGWRGYNEQFF
abundance: -; j_gene: TRBJ1-6; d_gene: -; v_gene: TRBV30; CDR3nt: TGTGCCTGGAGTGTTTCAGGTTCACCCCTCCACTTT; CDR3aa: CAWSVSGSPLHF
abundance: -; j_gene: TRBJ1-1; d_gene: TRBD1; v_gene: TRBV4-1; CDR3nt: TGCGCCAGCAGCCCCGGACAGGGGGCAACTGAAGCTTTCTTT; CDR3aa: CASSPGQGATEAFF
abundance: -; j_gene: TRBJ1-1; d_gene: -; v_gene: TRBV7-8; CDR3nt: TGTGCCAGCAGCTTAGAGTACTCAGGGTCGACTTTCTTT; CDR3aa: CASSLEYSGSTFF
abundance: -; j_gene: TRBJ1-2; d_gene: -; v_gene: TRBV23-1; CDR3nt: TGCGCCAGCAGTCAAACAGGGTGCACCTATGGCTACACCTTC; CDR3aa: CASSQTGCTYGYTF
abundance: -; j_gene: TRBJ1-5; d_gene: -; v_gene: TRBV2; CDR3nt: TGTGCCAGCAGTGAATTGGGAGGGAATCAGCCCCAGCATTTT; CDR3aa: CASSELGGNQPQHF
abundance: once; j_gene: TRBJ2-1; d_gene: TRBD2; v_gene: TRBV18; CDR3nt: TGTGCCAGCTCGATGACTAGCGACTCCTACAATGAGCAGTTCTTC; CDR3aa: CASSMTSDSYNEQFF
abundance: -; j_gene: TRBJ2-5; d_gene: TRBD1; v_gene: TRBV30; CDR3nt: TGTGCCTGGAGTAGGGACAGGGGTACAGAGACCCAGTACTTC; CDR3aa: CAWSRDRGTETQYF
abundance: -; j_gene: TRBJ1-6; d_gene: -; v_gene: TRBV19; CDR3nt: TGTGCCAGTAGTCAGGGGCCTTATTCACCCCTCCACTTT; CDR3aa: CASSQGPYSPLHF
abundance: -; j_gene: TRBJ2-1; d_gene: -; v_gene: TRBV29-1; CDR3nt: TGCAGCGTTGTGGCAGGGATATTCAATGAGCAGTTCTTC; CDR3aa: CSVVAGIFNEQFF
abundance: -; j_gene: TRBJ1-1; d_gene: -; v_gene: TRBV5-1; CDR3nt: TGCGCCAGCAGCACCACGACAGGAGTTAACACTGAAGCTTTCTTT; CDR3aa: CASSTTTGVNTEAFF
abundance: -; j_gene: TRBJ2-1; d_gene: -; v_gene: TRBV4-2; CDR3nt: TGTGCCAGCAGCCGGGGCGAGAGTGAGCAGTTCTTC; CDR3aa: CASSRGESEQFF
abundance: few; j_gene: TRBJ1-1; d_gene: TRBD1; v_gene: TRBV10-3; CDR3nt: TGTGCCATCAGTGACGGACAGGGGGAAACTGAAGCTTTCTTT; CDR3aa: CAISDGQGETEAFF
abundance: -; j_gene: TRBJ2-7; d_gene: -; v_gene: TRBV9; CDR3nt: TGTGCCAGCAGTCGGACAGCCTTCGGCTACGAGCAGTACTTC; CDR3aa: CASSRTAFGYEQYF
abundance: -; j_gene: TRBJ2-5; d_gene: TRBD2; v_gene: TRBV7-2; CDR3nt: TGTGCCACCTCCGAGCAAGGGCGGGGGGGCCAAGAGACCCAGTACTTC; CDR3aa: CATSEQGRGGQETQYF
abundance: -; j_gene: TRBJ2-7; d_gene: TRBD1; v_gene: TRBV7-2; CDR3nt: TGTGCCAGCAGCATCGCAGGCGGACAGGTACCCTACGAGCAGTACTTC; CDR3aa: CASSIAGGQVPYEQYF
abundance: -; j_gene: TRBJ1-5; d_gene: -; v_gene: TRBV5-6; CDR3nt: TGTGCCAGCAGCTTGGCGGGTAGGAGTCAGCCCCAGCATTTT; CDR3aa: CASSLAGRSQPQHF
abundance: -; j_gene: TRBJ2-1; d_gene: TRBD1; v_gene: TRBV5-1; CDR3nt: TGCGCCAGCAGCCCAGGGGACAGTGCTGGAAGATACAATGAGCAGTTCTTC; CDR3aa: CASSPGDSAGRYNEQFF
abundance: -; j_gene: TRBJ2-1; d_gene: -; v_gene: TRBV4-3; CDR3nt: TGCGCCAGCAGCCAAGTCCTGGCGGGGCTGATAAACAATGAGCAGTTCTTC; CDR3aa: CASSQVLAGLINNEQFF
abundance: few; j_gene: TRBJ1-2; d_gene: TRBD1; v_gene: TRBV5-1; CDR3nt: TGCGCCAGCAGCGTGACAGGGGATTACGGCTACACCTTC; CDR3aa: CASSVTGDYGYTF
abundance: -; j_gene: TRBJ1-1; d_gene: -; v_gene: TRBV2; CDR3nt: TGTGCCATCGCCCGGGCCAGGGAGGGGGGCACTGAAGCTTTCTTT; CDR3aa: CAIARAREGGTEAFF
abundance: -; j_gene: TRBJ2-1; d_gene: -; v_gene: TRBV12-5; CDR3nt: TGTGCTAGTGCAGCATTCGCAACAGGGAATGAGCAGTTCTTC; CDR3aa: CASAAFATGNEQFF
abundance: -; j_gene: TRBJ2-4; d_gene: TRBD2; v_gene: TRBV7-2; CDR3nt: TGTGCCAGCAGCTTATCTAGCGGGGGCCTAATCAAAAACATTCAGTACTTC; CDR3aa: CASSLSSGGLIKNIQYF
abundance: few; j_gene: TRBJ2-2; d_gene: TRBD1; v_gene: TRBV7-3; CDR3nt: TGTGCCAGCAGCCGGGACAGGACCGACACCGGGGAGCTGTTTTTT; CDR3aa: CASSRDRTDTGELFF
abundance: -; j_gene: TRBJ2-7; d_gene: -; v_gene: TRBV2; CDR3nt: TGTGCCAGCAGTGAGGCAGGGTTTAACGAGCAGTACTTC; CDR3aa: CASSEAGFNEQYF
abundance: -; j_gene: TRBJ1-5; d_gene: TRBD1; v_gene: TRBV28; CDR3nt: TGTGCCATCAAGACAGGGTTTCGCAATCAGCCCCAGCATTTT; CDR3aa: CAIKTGFRNQPQHF
abundance: -; j_gene: TRBJ1-5; d_gene: -; v_gene: TRBV2; CDR3nt: TGTGCCAGCAGTGAAGTCACAGGCAATCAGCCCCAGCATTTT; CDR3aa: CASSEVTGNQPQHF
abundance: -; j_gene: TRBJ1-5; d_gene: -; v_gene: TRBV6-4; CDR3nt: TGTGCCAGCAGTGACGGGGAGGGCAACCTGGGTAATCAGCCCCAGCATTTT; CDR3aa: CASSDGEGNLGNQPQHF
abundance: -; j_gene: TRBJ2-7; d_gene: -; v_gene: TRBV2; CDR3nt: TGTGCCAGCAGTGTAATTATAGGGGAGGCAGTTCTCTTC; CDR3aa: CASSVIIGEAVLF
abundance: -; j_gene: TRBJ2-7; d_gene: TRBD1; v_gene: TRBV10-3; CDR3nt: TGTGCCATCAAAGACAGGGTCTCCTACGAGCAGTACTTC; CDR3aa: CAIKDRVSYEQYF
abundance: -; j_gene: TRBJ1-1; d_gene: TRBD1; v_gene: TRBV7-9; CDR3nt: TGTGCCAGCAGCATCTTACAGGGGACGAACACTGAAGCTTTCTTT; CDR3aa: CASSILQGTNTEAFF
abundance: -; j_gene: TRBJ2-7; d_gene: TRBD1; v_gene: TRBV2; CDR3nt: TGTGCCAGCAGTACGGGACAGGGGGCCACCTACGAGCAGTACTTC; CDR3aa: CASSTGQGATYEQYF
abundance: -; j_gene: TRBJ2-7; d_gene: -; v_gene: TRBV21-1; CDR3nt: TGTGCCAGCAGCAAGGAAGGCATCCGGAGCTCCTACGAGCAGTACTTC; CDR3aa: CASSKEGIRSSYEQYF
abundance: -; j_gene: TRBJ1-5; d_gene: -; v_gene: TRBV7-2; CDR3nt: TGTGCCAGCAGCCTCTCCGGACTTAGCAATCAGCCCCAGCATTTT; CDR3aa: CASSLSGLSNQPQHF
abundance: -; j_gene: TRBJ2-7; d_gene: -; v_gene: TRBV2; CDR3nt: TGTGCCAGCGGAAGGACCAGGGATTCCTACGAGCAGTACTTC; CDR3aa: CASGRTRDSYEQYF
abundance: -; j_gene: TRBJ2-3; d_gene: -; v_gene: TRBV7-6; CDR3nt: TGTGCCAGCAGCAGTGGAACGCTGAGGGCGCAGTATTTT; CDR3aa: CASSSGTLRAQYF
abundance: once; j_gene: TRBJ1-6; d_gene: TRBD1; v_gene: TRBV30; CDR3nt: TGTGCCTTAGGACAGGGGAGAATCGTAAGGTCACCCCTCCACTTT; CDR3aa: CALGQGRIVRSPLHF